This T cell receptor (beta chain) was sequenced in a study of blood T cell repertoires in COVID-19. Background on the study: There were acute and convalescent COVID-19 samples, and they came from the United States, Italy and Spain. The cDNA or gDNA used as material had been derived from T cells, B-cell-depleted T cells, or PBMCs.

The germline gives CDR1 PRHDT, CDR2 FYEKMQ (reference sequence). V lost 5 bases to trimming and J lost 4 bases; unmatched junction nucleotides: 10. The CDR3 is 19 residues long. In the original workflow: It was from reference gene primer amplification that nucleated cell counts were estimated. Profiling relied on immunoSEQ multiplex PCR, and the TCRdb table lists in-frame clones only, not all of them. V, J and clone size are those of that table, while D and trimming were read from the DNA. The profile covers 110,000 to 150,000 clones, with under 90% appearing a single time and around 6.8% taken by the ten largest.

The chain has TRBV13 and TRBJ2-2; 16 nucleotides match TRBD2. This TCR was sampled from a human donor in a cohort sampled during active COVID-19. Sequencing was done on a sample of peripheral blood. The CDR3 DNA follows: TGTGCCAGCAGCGCCGGGACTAGCGGGGGGGCCAGGGGCACCGGGGAGCTGTTTTTT. Protein product: CASSAGTSGGARGTGELFF.